The 20 T cell receptor beta chains in this list originate from one sample, sequenced in a study of regulatory T cells in long-lasting Graves disease. Arm-PCR of CDR3 regions with iRepertoire HTBI primers generated TCR beta libraries. TCRdb analysed the multiplex PCR reads with MiXCR anew, one entry per CDR3 protein. The profile shows roughly 500,000 distinct CDR3 sequences, less than 15% of them singletons. Time point described: newly diagnosed GD, antithyroid drugs for less than 3 months. PBMC RNA served as the TCR library source. The data were also submitted as part of a second study, on T cells in Graves' hyperthyroidism and ophthalmopathy.

The sequencing used peripheral blood mononuclear cells (PBMCs), collected at new diagnosis, from a patient treated with antithyroid drugs. The receptors were gathered from a man aged 25 to 40 with Graves disease.

This clonotype was observed at least ten times. The rearrangement links TRBV27 to TRBJ1-1; no reliable D call. The CDR3 contains 13 residues. CDR1 is MNHEY and CDR2 is SMNVEV in the germline V gene (reference sequence). The V end lost 5 bases, the J end lost 4 bases, and 11 bases lay between the germline ends. The CDR3 nucleotides are TGTGCCAGCAGTCCAACCAGAGGCACTGAAGCTTTCTTT. The encoded protein is CASSPTRGTEAFF.

The V call is TRBV29-1, the J call TRBJ2-1; D tentatively fits TRBD1 or TRBD2 (5 bases each). Trimming shortened V by 6 bases and J by 10 bases, and 10 bases separated the two germline ends. The germline gives CDR1 SQVTM, CDR2 ANQGSEA. The CDR3 covers 10 residues. CDR3 nucleotides: TGCAGCGTCTCTTGGGGGGAGCAGTTCTTC. This translates into CSVSWGEQFF.

This clonotype occurred a few times. This may stem from a read error, because a much larger clone lies one nucleotide away. This chain connects TRBV27 to TRBJ2-2; weak D call: TRBD2 (5 bases). CDR3 length equals 14 residues. The germline V gene encodes CDR1 MNHEY and CDR2 SMNVEV (reference sequence). DNA of the CDR3: TGTGCCAGCAGTTGGACCGGGAACACCGGGGAGCTGCTTTTT. Protein product: CASSWTGNTGELLF.

This clonotype was detected ten times or more. The chain couples TRBV28 to TRBJ2-1; 15 nucleotides match TRBD2. V lost 9 bases to trimming and J lost 2 bases; unmatched junction nucleotides: 2. The germline gives CDR1 MDHEN, CDR2 SYDVKM. The CDR3 covers 15 residues. CDR3 protein: CASRTSGGAYNEQFF. CDR3 nucleotide sequence: TGTGCCAGTAGGACTAGCGGGGGGGCCTACAATGAGCAGTTCTTC.

This clonotype was seen repeatedly, ten times or more. This chain uses TRBV6-2 or TRBV6-3 with TRBJ1-2, with D possibly matching TRBD1 (5 bases). The CDR3 consists of 13 residues. V shed 3 bases and J shed 6 bases, with 11 bases lying between them. Germline CDR1 MNHEY, CDR2 SVGEGT. The CDR3 region is CASSYRMGDGYTF. In nucleotides, the CDR3 is TGTGCCAGCAGTTATAGGATGGGGGATGGCTACACCTTC.

This clonotype showed up many times. J is TRBJ2-1 and V is TRBV25-1, with TRBD2 matching 10 bases. Trimming removed 2 bases from V and 3 bases from J; junction bases left unmatched: 4. This CDR3 has 16 amino acids. Per the germline V gene, CDR1 is MGHDK and CDR2 is SYGVNS. The CDR3, as DNA: TGTGCCAGCAGTGAAACTACTAGCGGGGACTACAATGAGCAGTTCTTC. Translated, it gives CASSETTSGDYNEQFF.

In its sample, this clonotype was seen many times. V and J are TRBV5-1 and TRBJ2-1, with 11 bases matching TRBD2. Germline-derived CDR1 and CDR2 are SGHRS and YFSETQ. V shed 4 bases, J shed 6 bases, and the junction held 9 bases outside the gene matches. The CDR3 length is 16 residues. DNA of the CDR3: TGCGCCAGCAGCCTCACCGGACTAGCGGGTTCCAATGAGCAGTTCTTC. This sequence encodes CASSLTGLAGSNEQFF. The full variable domain, in which reference TRBV5-1 and TRBJ2-1 provide the parts outside the CDR3, is KAGVTQTPRYLIKTRGQQVTLSCSPISGHRSVSWYQQTPGQGLQFLFEYFSETQRNKGNFPGRFSGRQFSNSRSEMNVSTLELGDSALYLCASSLTGLAGSNEQFFGPGTRLTVL.

This clonotype showed up many times. This chain uses TRBV3-1 with TRBJ2-5; 10 positions agree with TRBD1. Germline V gene sequence: CDR1 LGHDT, CDR2 YNNKEL (reference sequence). The CDR3 extends over 16 amino acids. The trim removed 1 base at V and 5 bases at J, leaving 7 bases unmatched. This CDR3 is CASSQGQTGGYETQYF. CDR3 nucleotides: TGTGCCAGCAGCCAAGGCCAGACAGGGGGCTATGAGACCCAGTACTTC.

This clonotype showed up just a few times. The chain recombines TRBV3-1 with TRBJ1-2; D may be TRBD1 (6 bases). V lost 3 bases to trimming and J lost 5 bases, with 13 bases between them. Germline CDR1 LGHDT, CDR2 YNNKEL (reference sequence). This CDR3 is built from 14 residues. The DNA of the CDR3 is TGTGCCAGCAGCCAGGGCGGGGGGGCTTATGGCTACACCTTC. It codes for CASSQGGGAYGYTF.

This clonotype was observed a few times. The V call is TRBV20-1, the J call TRBJ2-5, with D possibly TRBD2 on 6 matching bases. CDR3 length equals 13 residues. The germline V gene has CDR1 DFQATT and CDR2 SNEGSKA (reference sequence). Trimming took 5 bases from V and 0 from J, leaving 10 bases between them. The CDR3 spells CSAPREYQETQYF. The CDR3 DNA is TGCAGTGCTCCACGGGAGTACCAAGAGACCCAGTACTTC.

A word on this clonotype: A much larger clone sits a single nucleotide away, making a read error possible. The genes are TRBV2 and TRBJ2-2; TRBD1 matches at 7 bases. Germline V lookup: CDR1 SNHLY, CDR2 FYNNEI. This CDR3 has 16 residues. Written as DNA, the CDR3 is TGTGCCAACAGTGGGCATTGGGACAGCGACACCGGGGAGCTGTTTTTT. The encoded protein is CANSGHWDSDTGELFF. Drawing the rest from reference TRBV2 and TRBJ2-2, the complete variable domain is EPEVTQTPSHQVTQMGQEVILRCVPISNHLYFYWYRQILGQKVEFLVSFYNNEISEKSEIFDDQFSVERPDGSNFTLKIRSTKLEDSAMYFCANSGHWDSDTGELFFGEGSRLTVL.

The CDR3 protein is CASTEGGGADTEAFF. The DNA for the CDR3 is TGTGCCTCCACCGAAGGGGGGGGGGCGGACACTGAAGCTTTCTTT. J is TRBJ1-1 and V is TRBV19, with a tentative D call TRBD1 (6 bases). Germline V gene lookup returns CDR1 LNHDA and CDR2 SQIVND (reference sequence). Trimming removed 11 bases at V and 3 bases at J, with 22 bases between. The CDR3 sequence is 15 residues long. The full variable domain, in which reference TRBV19 and TRBJ1-1 provide the parts outside the CDR3, is DGGITQSPKYLFRKEGQNVTLSCEQNLNHDAMYWYRQDPGQGLRLIYYSQIVNDFQKGDIAEGYSVSREKKESFPLTVTSAQKNPTAFYLCASTEGGGADTEAFFGQGTRLTVV.

This clonotype was seen at least ten times. The rearrangement uses TRBV6-5 and TRBJ2-7, with 9 bases matching TRBD2. J lost 0 bases, V lost 3 bases, and 12 bases had no gene match. The CDR3 spans 18 residues. Germline V gene sequence: CDR1 MNHEY, CDR2 SVGAGI. DNA of the CDR3: TGTGCCAGCAGTTATTCGAGCGGACTAGCGAGGAGCTCCTACGAGCAGTACTTC. It translates to CASSYSSGLARSSYEQYF.

This clonotype was found many times. This chain joins TRBV20-1 and TRBJ2-7, with D perhaps TRBD1 (5 bases). Trimming took 4 bases from V and 4 from J, leaving 17 bases between them. The CDR3 sequence is 14 residues long. CDR1 and CDR2 from the germline V gene are DFQATT and SNEGSKA (reference sequence). The DNA of the CDR3 is TGCAGTGCTACCCTGCCAGGGCTTAATTACGAGCAGTACTTC. Translating it yields CSATLPGLNYEQYF.

In this sample, this clonotype turned up many times. The chain uses TRBV24-1 and TRBJ1-2, with 12 nucleotides matching TRBD1. The CDR3 extends over 16 amino acids. The J segment lost 7 bases and the V segment lost 5 bases, leaving 10 bases of the junction unmatched. Germline assignment: CDR1 KGHDR and CDR2 SFDVKD. CDR3 nucleotides: TGTGCCACCAGTGCCTCCGGGACAGGGGGCGAGGGTGGCTACACCTTC. Protein product: CATSASGTGGEGGYTF.

This chain uses TRBV19 with TRBJ1-5; D uncertain. This CDR3 is 16 amino acids long. The germline gives CDR1 LNHDA, CDR2 SQIVND (reference sequence). The ends were cut back, 3 bases at V and 3 bases at J, with 15 bases in the middle. CDR3 in DNA: TGTGCCAGTAGTATTAGTGTACAGAGGAACAATCAGCCCCAGCATTTT. Translated, it gives CASSISVQRNNQPQHF.

This clonotype was detected a few times. This CDR3 fails to terminate in the conserved phenylalanine or tryptophan, so it likely reflects a read error. The gene calls are TRBV9 and TRBJ1-1; TRBD1 agrees at 7 bases. The germline V gene encodes CDR1 SGDLS and CDR2 YYNGEE. V was clipped by 1 base and J by 4 bases; unmatched bases: 10. There are 16 residues in the CDR3. The CDR3 here is CASSVSTGDVGTEAFL. The CDR3, as DNA: TGTGCCAGCAGCGTAAGTACAGGGGATGTCGGCACTGAAGCTTTCCTT.

This clonotype was recorded a few times. The genes are TRBV9 and TRBJ2-3, with a possible D match to TRBD1 (5 bases). Deletions cut 2 bases from V and 6 bases from J, with 10 bases between. The CDR3 contains 13 residues. Germline assignment: CDR1 SGDLS and CDR2 YYNGEE. In DNA form, the CDR3 reads TGTGCCAGCAGCGTCAGGGCCTGGGATACGCAGTATTTT. This translates into CASSVRAWDTQYF.

The chain employs TRBV3-1 and TRBJ2-7; no clear D. V gave up 3 bases and J gave up 2 bases, with 8 bases separating them. The CDR3 contains 13 residues. Per the germline V gene, CDR1 is LGHDT and CDR2 is YNNKEL (reference sequence). The CDR3 protein is CASSQMYTYEQYF. The DNA of the CDR3 is TGTGCCAGCAGCCAGATGTACACCTACGAGCAGTACTTC.

This clonotype was seen at least ten times. V usage is TRBV28 and J usage is TRBJ2-5; 8 bases are shared with TRBD1. The germline gives CDR1 MDHEN, CDR2 SYDVKM. V shed 3 bases and J 5 bases; nucleotides not matched to a gene: 14. The CDR3 runs 17 residues. CDR3 loop: CASSFYASTGVEETQYF. The CDR3 DNA sequence: TGTGCCAGCAGTTTCTACGCCTCGACAGGGGTCGAGGAGACCCAGTACTTC. Combining the CDR3 with reference TRBV28 and TRBJ2-5 gives the whole variable domain DVKVTQSSRYLVKRTGEKVFLECVQDMDHENMFWYRQDPGLGLRLIYFSYDVKMKEKGDIPEGYSVSREKKERFSLILESASTNQTSMYLCASSFYASTGVEETQYFGPGTRLLVL.